This T cell receptor (beta chain) is drawn from a study of T-cell memory formation after mild COVID-19. Study background: TCR clusters largely stayed donor specific.

From the 5' RACE reads, TCRdb called clonotypes with MiXCR, one entry per CDR3 protein. The sample includes 200,000 to 300,000 distinct CDR3 sequences, approximately 16% of them seen just once. The table lists this clonotype with many counts. This CDR3 is built from 12 residues. Germline lookup yields CDR1 SGHTA and CDR2 FQGNSA. Trimming shortened V by 5 bases and J by 13 bases, and 14 bases separated the two germline ends. The genes are TRBV7-2 and TRBJ2-2, with a weak D call TRBD2 (6 bases). Specimen: PBMCs or a T cell subset sorted from them (not recorded which). The TCR originated in a man younger than 35 who had mild COVID-19 (a few samples of this study predate the infection). Cell type and time point are not known. The CDR3 region has the DNA TGTGCCAGCAGCCCACTGGAGGGCGCGCTGTTTTTT. It translates to CASSPLEGALFF.